This is a list of T cell receptor beta chains from one sample in a study of blood T cell repertoires in COVID-19. The protocol was immunoSEQ multiplex PCR, while the TCRdb copy is restricted to in-frame clones and leaves out a portion. The sample has approximately 200,000 clones, over 75% seen once. The specimen was peripheral blood. The source of these receptors is a man aged 45-65 years with acute or convalescent COVID-19. CDR3s include the opening cysteine and the closing phenylalanine or tryptophan. The D gene is left open where the match is weak. Rows may omit the clone size; those that give it use once, few, many or a size class.

D	size	V	J	CDR3	DNA
TRBD2	.	TRBV3-1/TRBV3-2	TRBJ2-5	CASSRGVAGGETQYF	TGTGCCAGCAGCCGGGGAGTAGCGGGGGGTGAGACCCAGTACTTC
.	.	TRBV19	TRBJ1-2	CASSIAGYMDGYTF	TGTGCCAGTAGTATAGCAGGATATATGGATGGCTACACCTTC
TRBD1	.	TRBV4-1	TRBJ2-7	CASSQQIPGQSLSYEQYF	TGCGCCAGCAGCCAACAGATACCGGGACAGTCCCTCTCCTACGAGCAGTACTTC
TRBD1	.	TRBV5-1	TRBJ1-2	CASSLETTGGFNYGYTF	TGCGCCAGCAGCTTGGAAACGACAGGGGGATTTAACTATGGCTACACCTTC
TRBD1	.	TRBV11-2	TRBJ2-5	CASSSGTGGEETQYF	TGTGCCAGCAGCTCCGGGACAGGGGGCGAGGAGACCCAGTACTTC
.	once	TRBV11-2	TRBJ2-3	CASSALGFDTDTQYF	TGTGCCAGCAGCGCCCTGGGCTTTGACACAGATACGCAGTATTTT
.	.	TRBV25-1	TRBJ2-7	CASSEYRENWEQYF	TGTGCCAGCAGTGAATACAGGGAAAATTGGGAGCAGTACTTC
.	.	TRBV6-1	TRBJ1-6	CASSEAGGSPLHF	TGTGCCAGCAGTGAAGCAGGGGGTTCACCCCTCCACTTT
TRBD2	.	TRBV5-1	TRBJ2-3	CASSLGLAEPSTDTQYF	TGCGCCAGCAGCTTAGGACTAGCGGAGCCTAGCACAGATACGCAGTATTTT
TRBD1	.	TRBV2	TRBJ2-7	CASSAGTGRYEQYF	TGTGCCAGCAGTGCCGGGACAGGAAGATACGAGCAGTACTTC
TRBD2	once	TRBV5-1	TRBJ2-7	CASSVAGVSYEQYF	TGCGCCAGCAGCGTGGCGGGGGTCTCCTACGAGCAGTACTTC
.	.	TRBV7-9	TRBJ1-3	CASSPPEGTIYF	TGTGCCAGCAGCCCGCCGGAGGGCACCATATATTTT
.	.	TRBV3-1/TRBV3-2	TRBJ2-3	CASSQEGGDTQYF	TGTGCCAGCAGCCAAGAAGGGGGAGATACGCAGTATTTT
TRBD1	few	TRBV4-1	TRBJ2-7	CASSQGQGSSYEQYF	TGCGCCAGCAGCCAAGGACAGGGCAGCTCCTACGAGCAGTACTTC
.	.	TRBV27	TRBJ1-3	CASSLRGRDASGNTIYF	TGTGCCAGCAGTTTGAGGGGGAGGGACGCCTCTGGAAACACCATATATTTT
TRBD1	.	TRBV5-1	TRBJ1-1	CASSLYGTGGEAFF	TGCGCCAGCAGCCTCTACGGGACAGGGGGAGAAGCTTTCTTT
.	few	TRBV10-3	TRBJ1-2	CAISEPTTGRDYGYTF	TGTGCCATCAGTGAGCCGACCACAGGGCGGGACTATGGCTACACCTTC
.	.	TRBV6-6	TRBJ1-5	CASSYSTGGNQPQHF	TGTGCCAGCAGTTACTCGACCGGGGGCAATCAGCCCCAGCATTTT
TRBD1	.	TRBV12-3/TRBV12-4	TRBJ1-2	CASSFYRGGGYTF	TGTGCCAGCAGTTTCTACAGGGGGGGTGGCTACACCTTC
.	.	TRBV14	TRBJ1-4	CASTPGGALNSEKLFF	TGTGCCAGCACCCCGGGAGGGGCCCTGAATTCGGAAAAACTGTTTTTT
TRBD1	.	TRBV19	TRBJ1-4	CASSLNRGLNEKLFF	TGTGCCAGTAGTCTCAACAGGGGTCTTAATGAAAAACTGTTTTTT
.	.	TRBV5-1	TRBJ1-6	CASSPWTDNSPLHF	TGCGCCAGCAGCCCCTGGACAGACAATTCACCCCTCCACTTT
.	.	TRBV2	TRBJ1-2	CASSDFGLIAHGYTF	TGTGCCAGCAGTGACTTCGGCCTCATAGCCCATGGCTACACCTTC
TRBD1	.	TRBV30	TRBJ1-6	CAWSVRDRGNSPLHF	TGTGCCTGGAGTGTACGGGACAGAGGTAATTCACCCCTCCACTTT
.	.	TRBV30	TRBJ2-1	CAWSPSPEQFF	TGTGCCTGGAGCCCTAGCCCAGAGCAGTTCTTC
.	.	TRBV14	TRBJ2-2	CASSQEFRETGELFF	TGTGCCAGCAGCCAAGAATTCCGAGAAACCGGGGAGCTGTTTTTT
.	.	TRBV5-1	TRBJ2-7	CASSLAWGAYEQYF	TGCGCCAGCAGCTTGGCGTGGGGGGCCTACGAGCAGTACTTC
TRBD2	.	TRBV27	TRBJ2-7	CASSLSFSGGLYEQYF	TGTGCCAGCAGTTTATCGTTTAGCGGGGGCCTCTACGAGCAGTACTTC
.	.	TRBV18	TRBJ1-2	CASSPGGTEKYGYTF	TGTGCCAGCTCACCGGGGGGGACGGAAAAATATGGCTACACCTTC
.	.	TRBV3-1/TRBV3-2	TRBJ1-6	CASSQTTGNSPLHF	TGTGCCAGCAGCCAAACCACAGGGAATTCACCCCTCCACTTT
.	once	TRBV19	TRBJ2-3	CASIDRSTDTQYF	TGTGCCAGTATCGACAGGAGCACAGATACGCAGTATTTT
.	.	TRBV27	TRBJ1-5	CASSSTSFQPQHF	TGTGCCAGCAGTTCTACTTCATTTCAGCCCCAGCATTTT
TRBD2	.	TRBV19	TRBJ2-1	CASSALAGGRNEQFF	TGTGCCAGTAGTGCACTAGCGGGGGGGCGAAATGAGCAGTTCTTC
.	.	TRBV6-5	TRBJ1-2	CASSYGWGGVGYGYTF	TGTGCCAGCAGTTACGGATGGGGCGGGGTTGGTTATGGCTACACCTTC
TRBD1	.	TRBV7-9	TRBJ1-2	CASSDRDRGVYGYTF	TGTGCCAGCAGCGACCGGGACAGGGGGGTCTATGGCTACACCTTC
.	.	TRBV7-8	TRBJ2-7	CASSPYEGARAAYEQYF	TGTGCCAGCAGCCCCTACGAAGGAGCCAGGGCGGCCTACGAGCAGTACTTC
TRBD2	.	TRBV5-1	TRBJ2-5	CASSTGLAEETQYF	TGCGCCAGCAGCACGGGACTAGCGGAAGAGACCCAGTACTTC
.	.	TRBV30	TRBJ1-3	CAWLRAGGDTIYF	TGTGCCTGGCTTCGTGCCGGAGGGGACACCATATATTTT
TRBD1	once	TRBV5-1	TRBJ1-4	CASSLAIGQGHEKLFF	TGCGCCAGCAGCTTGGCCATAGGACAGGGGCATGAAAAACTGTTTTTT
.	.	TRBV7-7	TRBJ2-5	CASSPPPAGAGETQYF	TGTGCCAGCAGCCCACCTCCGGCGGGGGCGGGGGAGACCCAGTACTTC
.	.	TRBV14	TRBJ1-2	CASSHHYKLGGYTF	TGTGCCAGCAGCCATCACTATAAACTTGGTGGCTACACCTTC
TRBD1	.	TRBV5-4	TRBJ1-6	CASSRGTGNSPLHF	TGTGCCAGCTCCCGAGGGACAGGGAATTCACCCCTCCACTTT
.	.	TRBV6-5	TRBJ1-1	CASRGGGSGTEAFF	TGTGCCAGCAGAGGGGGAGGGAGCGGTACTGAAGCTTTCTTT
.	.	TRBV7-9	TRBJ1-5	CASSYQGIANQPQHF	TGTGCCAGCAGCTACCAGGGGATCGCCAATCAGCCCCAGCATTTT
TRBD1	.	TRBV18	TRBJ1-1	CASSPRSGTANTEAFF	TGTGCCAGCTCACCACGCTCCGGGACAGCGAACACTGAAGCTTTCTTT
TRBD1	.	TRBV5-5	TRBJ1-6	CASSFGTGAYNSPLHF	TGTGCCAGCAGCTTCGGGACAGGGGCTTATAATTCACCCCTCCACTTT
.	once	TRBV11-2	TRBJ2-3	CASSFNTDTQYF	TGTGCCAGCAGCTTTAACACAGATACGCAGTATTTT
.	few	TRBV19	TRBJ1-3	CASSKPPGAGSGNTIYF	TGTGCCAGTAGTAAACCCCCCGGCGCAGGCTCTGGAAACACCATATATTTT
TRBD1	once	TRBV3-1/TRBV3-2	TRBJ2-7	CASSGQGTYEQYF	TGTGCCAGCTCGGGACAGGGCACCTACGAGCAGTACTTC
TRBD1	.	TRBV6-6	TRBJ1-1	CASSPQDRGPFNTEAFF	TGTGCCAGCAGTCCCCAGGACAGGGGGCCTTTTAACACTGAAGCTTTCTTT
.	once	TRBV9	TRBJ1-1	CASSVERDMRTEAFF	TGTGCCAGCAGCGTGGAGAGGGATATGAGAACTGAAGCTTTCTTT
.	once	TRBV7-3	TRBJ1-1	CASSFLRATEAFF	TGTGCCAGCAGCTTTTTGAGGGCCACTGAAGCTTTCTTT
TRBD1	.	TRBV10-3	TRBJ2-1	CAISEQGEGNEQFF	TGTGCCATCAGTGAACAGGGGGAAGGCAATGAGCAGTTCTTC
.	.	TRBV7-6	TRBJ2-3	CASSPRWRERTDTQYF	TGTGCCAGCAGCCCCCGGTGGAGGGAGCGGACAGATACGCAGTATTTT
.	.	TRBV30	TRBJ1-6	CAWGGASPLHF	TGTGCCTGGGGGGGAGCTTCACCCCTCCACTTT
TRBD1	.	TRBV5-1	TRBJ1-4	CASSPATGLEQEKLFF	TGCGCCAGCAGCCCAGCGACAGGGCTGGAGCAGGAAAAACTGTTTTTT
.	.	TRBV19	TRBJ1-5	CASRPPGRGIGPYSNQPQHF	TGTGCCAGTAGACCTCCCGGGCGGGGAATTGGGCCTTATAGCAATCAGCCCCAGCATTTT